This TCR beta chain was recovered during a study of OX40 agonist ivuxolimab in advanced cancers. In the study overall: Ivuxolimab was a fully human IgG2 agonistic monoclonal antibody targeting the costimulatory receptor OX40 (CD134). Intravenous ivuxolimab was administered to patients every 2 weeks at six dose levels: 0.01, 0.1, 0.3, 1.5, 3 and 10 mg/kg. Of the roughly 52 dose-escalation patients, hepatocellular carcinoma was present in around 20, melanoma in roughly 15, renal cell carcinoma in 9 and head and neck cancer in 9. A male proportion of about 79% and a mean age of about 60 years, ranging from 23 to 79, were recorded for the dose-escalation cohort. Patients were allowed to have had prior anti-PD-1, anti-PD-L1 or anti-CTLA-4 therapy, and approximately 43% of the dose-escalation patients had previously received checkpoint inhibitors. Three dose-escalation patients achieved partial responses, one with hepatocellular carcinoma and two with cutaneous melanoma. Peripheral TCRbeta sequencing aimed to test whether ivuxolimab altered TCR sequence diversity and caused clonal T-cell expansion. The monotherapy dose-escalation portion (N ≈ 50 patients) of the phase I ivuxolimab trial is reported in the paper.

Turning to this clone: Its target antigen remains unknown. No qualities accompany the bases; no much larger clone lies one base away.

Patients with a history of autoimmune disease or receiving systemic immunosuppression were excluded from the trial. Peripheral blood for TCR sequencing was collected from all dose cohorts at baseline, on cycle 4 day 1, and on cycle 7 day 1. Samples were obtained from an open-label, multicenter, first-in-human phase I dose-escalation trial of ivuxolimab. Adults with locally advanced or metastatic melanoma, renal cell, hepatocellular, or head and neck squamous cell carcinoma were enrolled in the trial. Before TCR sequencing, CD4+ T cells and CD8+ T cells from peripheral blood were sorted into separate populations. Genomic DNA was extracted from sorted cells for sequencing of the TCRbeta CDR3 region. TCRbeta CDR3 regions were sequenced using the immunoSEQ Assay. Imported from immuneACCESS, the table was reduced by TCRdb to in-frame sequences with V and J called. These copies leave out some clones; in studies compared against another copy, an unresolved V gene accounts for under half, and the cause of the remainder is not known. Present in this sample are about 54,000 clones, roughly 88% of which were seen just once. Around 3.2% of the sample is held by the ten biggest clonotypes.

General conclusions and limits of the study: The antigen specificity of the peripheral T cells that underwent clonal expansion was not determined. In the 0.1-3.0 mg/kg groups, partial responders had among the lowest normalized peripheral clonal expansion, particularly in CD8+ T cells. Clonal expansion of both CD4+ and CD8+ blood T cells was observed from baseline to week 6 at doses 0.1 to 3.0 mg/kg. Low levels of normalized T-cell clonal expansion were also seen in some patients who did not respond. On average, CD8+ T cells showed more expanded clones than CD4+ T cells after ivuxolimab.

The CDR3 measures 17 amino acids from cysteine to phenylalanine. Only the CDR3 DNA stays, 51 bases, in frame from base 1. The germline V gene (reference sequence) supplies CDR1 LNHDA and CDR2 SQIVND. Clipping removes 5 bases from V and 0 bases from J, with 8 as the unmatched junction base count. Recombination joined TRBV19 with TRBJ2-3; TRBD2 aligns with 10 central bases. This sequence was found in an adult with an advanced solid tumor such as melanoma, head and neck, liver or kidney cancer. The starting material was CD4+ or CD8+ T cells sorted from blood, obtained in a trial of the OX40 agonist ivuxolimab. In nucleotides, the sequence is TGTGCCAGTAGTTTCCCCGGACTAGCGGAGAGCACAGATACGCAGTATTTT. Protein translation: CASSFPGLAESTDTQYF.